A single sample gave rise to the 9 T cell receptor beta chains below, sequenced in a study of T-cell reconstitution after alpha-beta-depleted transplantation in children. This sample's TCRbeta library carried unique molecular identifier barcodes. TCRdb ran MiXCR on the PCR reads and lists one entry per CDR3 protein. Seen here are over 300,000 distinct CDR3 sequences, approximately 10% observed once, and the top ten hold 2% to 2.5%. Sequencing was performed on PBMCs from the stem cell graft donor, taken from the stem cell graft. These receptor sequences come from a human donor who donated a stem cell graft to a child with acute lymphoblastic leukemia.

The genes are TRBV7-9 and TRBJ2-7, with 9 bases identical to TRBD2. Trimming at V came to 6 bases and at J to 1 base, leaving 13 bases not matched to a gene. CDR3 length: 17 residues. The V gene's germline CDR1 is SEHNR and CDR2 FQNEAQ (reference sequence). The CDR3 DNA reads TGTGCCAGCAGTTTAACGAAGCGGGAGGACCTTTCCTACGAGCAGTACTTC. Its translation: CASSLTKREDLSYEQYF. Full variable domain (remainder filled in from reference TRBV7-9 and TRBJ2-7): DTGVSQNPRHKITKRGQNVTFRCDPISEHNRLYWYRQTLGQGPEFLTYFQNEAQLEKSRLLSDRFSAERPKGSFSTLEIQRTEQGDSAMYLCASSLTKREDLSYEQYFGPGTRLTVT.

This clonotype was picked up many times. This rearrangement joins TRBV4-2 to TRBJ2-3; the match to TRBD2 covers 7 bases. The CDR3 loop spans 16 amino acids. V lost 1 base, J lost 3 bases, and 7 bases stayed unmatched. Germline CDR1 is LGHNA and CDR2 is YNFKEQ. The CDR3 bases are TGTGCCAGCAGCCAAGTACCCGGGAGGCCGACAGATACGCAGTATTTT. Translated, it gives CASSQVPGRPTDTQYF.

V usage is TRBV25-1 and J usage is TRBJ2-2; D ambiguous. CDR3 length: 11 residues. Germline V gives CDR1 MGHDK, CDR2 SYGVNS. V was cut by 5 bases and J by 6 bases, with 4 bases left in between. The CDR3 sequence: CASSTPGELFF. As DNA, the CDR3 is TGTGCCAGCAGTACTCCCGGGGAGCTGTTTTTT. Looking up the rest from reference TRBV25-1 and TRBJ2-2 gives the full variable domain: EADIYQTPRYLVIGTGKKITLECSQTMGHDKMYWYQQDPGMELHLIHYSYGVNSTEKGDLSSESTVSRIRTEHFPLTLESARPSHTSQYLCASSTPGELFFGEGSRLTVL.

The chain combines TRBV7-8 with TRBJ2-5; 8 nucleotides match TRBD1. Germline trimming cut 5 bases from V and 6 bases from J; bases unmatched to any gene: 14. The CDR3 sequence is 16 residues long. Germline V gene data show CDR1 as SGHVS and CDR2 as FQNEAQ. CDR3 protein: CASSLWDRLTEKTQYF. For the CDR3, the DNA is TGTGCCAGCAGCCTCTGGGACAGGCTGACGGAAAAGACCCAGTACTTC.

This clonotype was detected only a few times. The chain joins TRBV29-1 to TRBJ2-1; no reliable D call. V was shortened by 4 bases and J by 4 bases, with 5 bases between the two germline ends. The CDR3 is made up of 11 amino acids. In germline, CDR1 is SQVTM, CDR2 ANQGSEA. CDR3 DNA sequence: TGCAGCGTTGCGCCGTACAATGAGCAGTTCTTC. The encoded protein is CSVAPYNEQFF.

This clonotype was observed at least ten times. This CDR3 is CASSSLTGLALSDTQYF. CDR3 coding DNA: TGTGCCAGCAGTTCCCTAACGGGACTAGCCCTGTCAGATACGCAGTATTTT. This sequence joins TRBV27 and TRBJ2-3; 9 nucleotides match TRBD2. CDR3 size: 17 residues. The germline V gene encodes CDR1 MNHEY and CDR2 SMNVEV (reference sequence). Unmatched junction bases numbered 12, after V lost 4 bases and J lost 4 bases.

This clonotype showed up many times. This chain uses TRBV27 with TRBJ2-7; 7 nucleotides align to TRBD1. CDR1 and CDR2 (germline): MNHEY, SMNVEV (reference sequence). J lost 5 bases, V lost 6 bases, and 13 bases had no gene match. This CDR3 spans 15 amino acids. The CDR3: CASSTRQGSSHEQYF. CDR3 sequence (DNA): TGTGCCAGCAGCACCAGACAGGGTTCTTCCCACGAGCAGTACTTC.

This clonotype was seen a handful of times. The CDR3 here is CSARDSIQRQASTTGELFF. In DNA form, the CDR3 reads TGCAGTGCTAGAGATTCAATTCAGCGGCAGGCGTCCACCACCGGGGAGCTGTTTTTT. This chain links TRBV20-1 with TRBJ2-2; possibly TRBD2 for D (5 bases). The CDR3 totals 19 residues. CDR1 is DFQATT, CDR2 SNEGSKA, per germline (reference sequence). V was shortened by 0 bases and J by 4 bases, with 24 bases between the two germline ends.

The rearrangement uses TRBV6-2 or TRBV6-3 and TRBJ2-7; 16 bases agree with TRBD2. The CDR3 runs to 17 residues. Per germline, CDR1 MNHEY and CDR2 SVGEGT. The V gene end was trimmed by 6 bases and the J gene end by 6 bases; junction bases not matched to a gene: 11. Written as DNA, the CDR3 is TGTGCCAGCAGGACCGGGACTAGCGGGAGGGTCCCTCGCGAGCAGTACTTC. Protein product: CASRTGTSGRVPREQYF.